This T cell receptor beta chain was captured in a study of technical replicates of blood from a handful of donors. V lost 8 bases to trimming and J lost 3 bases, with 11 bases between them. The germline V gene has CDR1 MDHEN and CDR2 SYDVKM. The CDR3 is made up of 12 amino acids. Repertoires were generated with immunoSEQ multiplex PCR, while TCRdb's copy carries only in-frame clones and drops some. In the table there are about 68,000 clones, about 97% of which are singletons. The chain combines TRBV28 with TRBJ2-7; D not resolved. This clonotype was obtained from a human donor in good health. Sequenced sample: T cells isolated from PBMCs. CDR3 bases: TGTGCCAGCTCGAAACAGCTCTACGAGCAGTACTTC. Amino acids: CASSKQLYEQYF.